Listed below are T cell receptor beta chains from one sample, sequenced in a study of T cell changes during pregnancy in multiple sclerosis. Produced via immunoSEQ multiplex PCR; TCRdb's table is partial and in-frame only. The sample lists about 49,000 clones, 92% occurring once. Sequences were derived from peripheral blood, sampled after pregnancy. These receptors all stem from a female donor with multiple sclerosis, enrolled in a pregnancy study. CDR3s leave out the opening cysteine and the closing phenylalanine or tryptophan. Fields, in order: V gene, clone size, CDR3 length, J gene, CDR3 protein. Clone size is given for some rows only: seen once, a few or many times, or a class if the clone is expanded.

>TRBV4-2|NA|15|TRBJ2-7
ASSREVAGTEFYEQY
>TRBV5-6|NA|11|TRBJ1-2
ASSVDRDYGYT
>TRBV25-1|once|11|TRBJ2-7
ASSEARNGEQY
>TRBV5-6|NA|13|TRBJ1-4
ASSLAGQGGEKLF
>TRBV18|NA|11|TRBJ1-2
ASSPGQGDGYT
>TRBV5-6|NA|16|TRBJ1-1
ASSLGPGQGRSPVEAF
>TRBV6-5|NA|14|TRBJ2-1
ASSSRSHDSYNEQF
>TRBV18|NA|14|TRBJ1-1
ASSPLLSGLDTEAF
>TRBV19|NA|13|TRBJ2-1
ASSIWAAGGPEQF
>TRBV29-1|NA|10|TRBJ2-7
SVSGVSYEQY
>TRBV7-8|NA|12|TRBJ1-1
ASSLGGLNTEAF
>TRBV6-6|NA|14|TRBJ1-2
ASLVRLQGVGTGYT
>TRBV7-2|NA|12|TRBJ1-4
ASSLNRGGEKLF
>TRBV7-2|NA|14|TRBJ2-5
ASSLARIAGVETQY
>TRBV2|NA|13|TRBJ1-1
ASSETRLRGTEAF
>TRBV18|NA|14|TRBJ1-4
ASSLDRTTTNEKLF
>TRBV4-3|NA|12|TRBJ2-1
ASSQPGHHNEQF
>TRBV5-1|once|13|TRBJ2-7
ASSPKGVNAYEQY
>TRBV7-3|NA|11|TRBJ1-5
ASSLDRDQPQH
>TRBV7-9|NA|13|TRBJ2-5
ASSLDAGMIETQY
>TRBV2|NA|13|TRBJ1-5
ASMGPGTENQPQH
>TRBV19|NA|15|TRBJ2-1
ASSISLAGGAYNEQF
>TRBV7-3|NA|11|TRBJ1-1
ASSLAPQAEAF
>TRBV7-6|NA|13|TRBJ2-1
ASSSPGQGAGEQF
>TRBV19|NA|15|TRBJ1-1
ASSKILDRVGSTEAF
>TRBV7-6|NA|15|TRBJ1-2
ASSLGAPGQGARGYT
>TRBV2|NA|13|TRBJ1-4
ASSEAGAVGEKLF
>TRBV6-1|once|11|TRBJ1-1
ASGRTGQAEAF
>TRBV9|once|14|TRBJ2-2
ASSVAGGGNTGELF
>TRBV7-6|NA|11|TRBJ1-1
ASAAGVYTEAF
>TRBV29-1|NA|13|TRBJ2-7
SALGGSLSPYEQY
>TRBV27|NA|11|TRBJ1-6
ASREHQSSPLH
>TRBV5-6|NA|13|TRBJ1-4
ASSLRGGRSEKLF
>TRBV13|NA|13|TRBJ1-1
ASSLAGTGNTEAF
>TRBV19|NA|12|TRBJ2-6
ASSIRGATNVLT